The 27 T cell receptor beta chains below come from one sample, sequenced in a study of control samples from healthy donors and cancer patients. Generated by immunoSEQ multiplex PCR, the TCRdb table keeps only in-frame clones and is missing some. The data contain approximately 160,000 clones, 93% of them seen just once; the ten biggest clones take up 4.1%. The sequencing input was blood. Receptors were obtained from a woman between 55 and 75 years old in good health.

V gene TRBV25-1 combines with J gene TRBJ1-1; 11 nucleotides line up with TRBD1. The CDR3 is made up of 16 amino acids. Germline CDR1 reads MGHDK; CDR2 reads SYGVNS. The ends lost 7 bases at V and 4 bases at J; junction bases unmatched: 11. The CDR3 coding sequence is TGTGCCAGCACGGAGCACGTCGGGACAGGGGGCACTGAAGCTTTCTTT. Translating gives CASTEHVGTGGTEAFF.

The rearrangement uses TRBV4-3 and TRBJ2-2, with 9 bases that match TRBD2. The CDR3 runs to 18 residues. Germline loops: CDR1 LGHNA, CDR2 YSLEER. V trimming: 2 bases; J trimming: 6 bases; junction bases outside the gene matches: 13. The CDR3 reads CASSQFPRGGAGPGELFF. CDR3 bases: TGCGCCAGCAGCCAATTTCCTCGCGGGGGGGCAGGACCCGGGGAGCTGTTTTTT.

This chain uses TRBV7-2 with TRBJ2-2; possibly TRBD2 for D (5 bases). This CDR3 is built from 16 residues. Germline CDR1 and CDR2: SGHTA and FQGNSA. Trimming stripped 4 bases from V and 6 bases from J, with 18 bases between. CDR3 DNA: TGTGCCAGCAGCTCGTGGGCCAACCGGGGTTCCGGGGAGCTGTTTTTT. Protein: CASSSWANRGSGELFF.

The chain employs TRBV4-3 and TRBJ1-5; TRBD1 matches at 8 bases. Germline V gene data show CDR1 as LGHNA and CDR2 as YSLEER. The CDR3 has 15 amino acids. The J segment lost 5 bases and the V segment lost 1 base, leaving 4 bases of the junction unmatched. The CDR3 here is CASSQVSGGYQPQHF. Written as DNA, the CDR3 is TGCGCCAGCAGCCAAGTTTCAGGGGGCTATCAGCCCCAGCATTTT.

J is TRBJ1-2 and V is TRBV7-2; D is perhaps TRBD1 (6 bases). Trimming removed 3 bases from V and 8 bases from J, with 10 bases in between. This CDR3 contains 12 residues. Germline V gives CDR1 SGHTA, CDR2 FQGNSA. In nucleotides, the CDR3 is TGTGCCAGCAGCTTCGGGACACGAGGCTACACCTTC. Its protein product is CASSFGTRGYTF.

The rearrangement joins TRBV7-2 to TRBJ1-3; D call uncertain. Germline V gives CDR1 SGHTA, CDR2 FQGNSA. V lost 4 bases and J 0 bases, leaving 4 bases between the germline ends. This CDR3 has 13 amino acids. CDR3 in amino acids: CASSSDSGNTIYF. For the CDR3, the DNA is TGTGCCAGCAGCTCTGACTCTGGAAACACCATATATTTT.

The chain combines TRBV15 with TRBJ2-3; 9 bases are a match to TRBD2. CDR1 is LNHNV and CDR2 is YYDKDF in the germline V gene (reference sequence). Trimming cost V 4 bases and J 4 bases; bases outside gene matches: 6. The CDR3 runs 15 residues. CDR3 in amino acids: CATSNLAGSPDTQYF. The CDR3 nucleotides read TGTGCCACCAGCAACCTAGCGGGGAGCCCAGATACGCAGTATTTT.

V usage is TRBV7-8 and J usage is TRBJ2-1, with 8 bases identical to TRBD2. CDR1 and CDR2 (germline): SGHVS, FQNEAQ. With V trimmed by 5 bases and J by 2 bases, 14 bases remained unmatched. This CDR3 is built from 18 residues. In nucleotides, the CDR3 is TGTGCCAGCAGCCGGCGAGGCGGGGGGATTATCGCCTACAATGAGCAGTTCTTC. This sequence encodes CASSRRGGGIIAYNEQFF.

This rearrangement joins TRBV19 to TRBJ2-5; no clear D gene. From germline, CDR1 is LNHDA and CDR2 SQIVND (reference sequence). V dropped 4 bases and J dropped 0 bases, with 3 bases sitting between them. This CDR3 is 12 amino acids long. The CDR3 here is CASSTDQETQYF. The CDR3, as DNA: TGTGCCAGTAGTACCGACCAAGAGACCCAGTACTTC.

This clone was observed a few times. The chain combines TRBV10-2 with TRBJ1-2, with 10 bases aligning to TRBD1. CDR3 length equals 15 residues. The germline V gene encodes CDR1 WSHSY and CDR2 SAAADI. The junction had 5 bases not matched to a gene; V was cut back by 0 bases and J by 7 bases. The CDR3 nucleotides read TGCGCCAGCAGTGAGTCGGCCAGACAGGGGGCTGGCTACACCTTC. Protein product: CASSESARQGAGYTF.

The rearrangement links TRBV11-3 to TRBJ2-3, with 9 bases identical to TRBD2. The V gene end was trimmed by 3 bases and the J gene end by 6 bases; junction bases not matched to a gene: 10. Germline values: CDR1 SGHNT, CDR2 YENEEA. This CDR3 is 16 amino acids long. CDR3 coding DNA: TGTGCCAGCAGCTTTATTGGCGGGGGGGCCCTTGATACGCAGTATTTT. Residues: CASSFIGGGALDTQYF. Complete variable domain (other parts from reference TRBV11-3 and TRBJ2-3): EAGVVQSPRYKIIEKKQPVAFWCNPISGHNTLYWYLQNLGQGPELLIRYENEEAVDDSQLPKDRFSAERLKGVDSTLKIQPAELGDSAVYLCASSFIGGGALDTQYFGPGTRLTVL.

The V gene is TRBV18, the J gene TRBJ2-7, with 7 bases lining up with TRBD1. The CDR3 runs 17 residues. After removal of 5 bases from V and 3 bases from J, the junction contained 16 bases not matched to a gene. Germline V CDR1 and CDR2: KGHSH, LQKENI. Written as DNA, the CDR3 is TGTGCCAGCTCATTCAACCACGGGACAGACGTAGGCTACGAGCAGTACTTC. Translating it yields CASSFNHGTDVGYEQYF.

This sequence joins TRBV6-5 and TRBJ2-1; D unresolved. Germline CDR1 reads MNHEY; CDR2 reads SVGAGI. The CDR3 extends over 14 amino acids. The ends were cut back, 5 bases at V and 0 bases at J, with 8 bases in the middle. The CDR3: CASSRLSSYNEQFF. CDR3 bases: TGTGCCAGCAGTCGGCTTAGCTCCTACAATGAGCAGTTCTTC.

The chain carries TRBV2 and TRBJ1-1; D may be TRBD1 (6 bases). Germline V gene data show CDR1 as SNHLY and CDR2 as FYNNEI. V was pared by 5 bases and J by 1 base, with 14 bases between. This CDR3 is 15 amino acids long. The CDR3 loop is CASSWAVGGNTEAFF. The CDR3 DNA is TGTGCCAGCAGTTGGGCTGTAGGGGGGAACACTGAAGCTTTCTTT.

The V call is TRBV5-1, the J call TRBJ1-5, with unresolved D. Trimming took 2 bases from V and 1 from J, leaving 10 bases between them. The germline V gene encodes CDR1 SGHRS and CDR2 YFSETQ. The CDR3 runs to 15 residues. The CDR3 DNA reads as TGCGCCAGCAGCTTCGAAGGGAGAAGCAATCAGCCCCAGCATTTT. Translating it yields CASSFEGRSNQPQHF.

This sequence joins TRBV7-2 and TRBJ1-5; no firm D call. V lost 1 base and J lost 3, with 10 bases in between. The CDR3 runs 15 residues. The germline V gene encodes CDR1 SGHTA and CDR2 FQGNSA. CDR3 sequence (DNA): TGTGCCAGCAGCTTAGGGGGAGCAGACAATCAGCCCCAGCATTTT. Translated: CASSLGGADNQPQHF.

CDR3 amino acids: CASKDSASGRAAKNIQYF. The CDR3 region has the DNA TGTGCCAGTAAAGATTCAGCTTCGGGGAGGGCGGCCAAAAACATTCAGTACTTC. V usage is TRBV19 and J usage is TRBJ2-4, with 7 bases fitting TRBD2. With 7 bases clipped from V and 1 base from J, the junction kept 16 bases outside the gene matches. Germline-derived CDR1 and CDR2 are LNHDA and SQIVND (reference sequence). CDR3 length: 18 residues. Using reference TRBV19 and TRBJ2-4 for the parts outside the CDR3, the full variable domain is DGGITQSPKYLFRKEGQNVTLSCEQNLNHDAMYWYRQDPGQGLRLIYYSQIVNDFQKGDIAEGYSVSREKKESFPLTVTSAQKNPTAFYLCASKDSASGRAAKNIQYFGAGTRLSVL.

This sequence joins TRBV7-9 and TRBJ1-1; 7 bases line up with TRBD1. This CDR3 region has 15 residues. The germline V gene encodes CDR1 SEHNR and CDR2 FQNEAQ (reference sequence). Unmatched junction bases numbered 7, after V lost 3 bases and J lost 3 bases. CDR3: CASSFPGQRDTEAFF. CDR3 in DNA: TGTGCCAGCAGCTTCCCGGGACAGAGGGACACTGAAGCTTTCTTT.

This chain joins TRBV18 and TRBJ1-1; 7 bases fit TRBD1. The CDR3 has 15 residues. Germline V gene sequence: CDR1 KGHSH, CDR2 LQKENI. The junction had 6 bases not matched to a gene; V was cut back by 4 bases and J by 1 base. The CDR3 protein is CASSLGGARNTEAFF. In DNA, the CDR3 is TGTGCCAGCTCACTAGGGGGCGCGAGGAACACTGAAGCTTTCTTT.

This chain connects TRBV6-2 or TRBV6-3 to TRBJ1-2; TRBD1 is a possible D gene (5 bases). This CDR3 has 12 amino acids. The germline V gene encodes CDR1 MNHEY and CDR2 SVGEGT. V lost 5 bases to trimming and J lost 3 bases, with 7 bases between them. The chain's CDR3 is CASSGADYGYTF. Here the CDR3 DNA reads TGTGCCAGCAGTGGGGCTGACTATGGCTACACCTTC.

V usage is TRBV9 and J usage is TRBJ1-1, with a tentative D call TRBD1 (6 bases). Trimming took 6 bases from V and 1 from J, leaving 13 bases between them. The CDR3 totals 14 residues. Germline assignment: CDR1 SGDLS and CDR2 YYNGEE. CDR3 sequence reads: CASKQGPANTEAFF. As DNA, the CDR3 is TGTGCCAGCAAACAGGGTCCAGCGAACACTGAAGCTTTCTTT. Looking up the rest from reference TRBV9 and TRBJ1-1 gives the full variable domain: DSGVTQTPKHLITATGQRVTLRCSPRSGDLSVYWYQQSLDQGLQFLIQYYNGEERAKGNILERFSAQQFPDLHSELNLSSLELGDSALYFCASKQGPANTEAFFGQGTRLTVV.

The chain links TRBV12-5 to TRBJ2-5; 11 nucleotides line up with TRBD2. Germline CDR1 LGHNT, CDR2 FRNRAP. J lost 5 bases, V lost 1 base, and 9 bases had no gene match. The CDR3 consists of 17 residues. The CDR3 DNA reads TGTGCTAGTGGTTTGGGGCTAGCGGGGGGCTTTGGGGAGACCCAGTACTTC. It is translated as CASGLGLAGGFGETQYF.

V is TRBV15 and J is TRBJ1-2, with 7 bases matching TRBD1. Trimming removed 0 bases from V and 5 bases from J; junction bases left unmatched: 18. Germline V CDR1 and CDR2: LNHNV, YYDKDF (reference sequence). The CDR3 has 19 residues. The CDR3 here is CATSRDLVAGFKQGYGYTF. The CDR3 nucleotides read TGTGCCACCAGCAGAGACTTGGTAGCAGGGTTTAAACAGGGGTATGGCTACACCTTC. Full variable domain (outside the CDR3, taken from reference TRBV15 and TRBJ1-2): DAMVIQNPRYQVTQFGKPVTLSCSQTLNHNVMYWYQQKSSQAPKLLFHYYDKDFNNEADTPDNFQSRRPNTSFCFLDIRSPGLGDTAMYLCATSRDLVAGFKQGYGYTFGSGTRLTVV.

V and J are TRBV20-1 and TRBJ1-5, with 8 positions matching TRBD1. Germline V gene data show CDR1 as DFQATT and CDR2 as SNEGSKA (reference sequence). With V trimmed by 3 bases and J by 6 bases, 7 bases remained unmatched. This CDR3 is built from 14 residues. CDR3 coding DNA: TGCAGTGCTAGTCAGGGGGCGGTTGGTCAGCCCCAGCATTTT. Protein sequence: CSASQGAVGQPQHF.

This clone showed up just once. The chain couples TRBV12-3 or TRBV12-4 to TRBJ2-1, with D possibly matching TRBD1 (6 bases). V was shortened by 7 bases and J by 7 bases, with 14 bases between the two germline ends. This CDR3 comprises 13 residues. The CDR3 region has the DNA TGTGCCAGCACCTGGGGTCAGGGGAATGAGCAGTTCTTC. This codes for CASTWGQGNEQFF.

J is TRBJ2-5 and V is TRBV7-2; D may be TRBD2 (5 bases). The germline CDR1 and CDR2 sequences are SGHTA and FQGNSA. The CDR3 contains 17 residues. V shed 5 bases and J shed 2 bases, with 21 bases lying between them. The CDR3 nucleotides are TGTGCCAGCAGCACCCAGGCGCGGGCAACAGTACAAGAGACCCAGTACTTC. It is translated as CASSTQARATVQETQYF. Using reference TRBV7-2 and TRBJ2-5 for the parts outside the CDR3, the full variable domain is GAGVSQSPSNKVTEKGKDVELRCDPISGHTALYWYRQSLGQGLEFLIYFQGNSAPDKSGLPSDRFSAERTGGSVSTLTIQRTQQEDSAVYLCASSTQARATVQETQYFGPGTRLLVL.

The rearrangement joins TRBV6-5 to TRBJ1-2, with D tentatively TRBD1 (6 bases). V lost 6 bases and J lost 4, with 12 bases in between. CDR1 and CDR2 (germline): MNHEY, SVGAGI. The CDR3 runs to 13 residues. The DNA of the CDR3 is TGTGCCAGCAGCAAACAGGGAGGCTATGGCTACACCTTC. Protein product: CASSKQGGYGYTF.